Presented here are 20 T cell receptor beta chains from one specimen sequenced in a study of cytomegalovirus exposure and HLA in healthy donors. A multiplex PCR was run with 60 Vbeta primers and 13 Jbeta primers. Generated by immunoSEQ multiplex PCR, the TCRdb table keeps only in-frame clones and is missing some. The specimen's table records around 140,000 clones. Sequencing used PBMCs. These receptors originate from a male donor in good health and CMV-seronegative.

J is TRBJ1-5 and V is TRBV27; D remains unclear. V was pared by 6 bases and J by 0 bases, with 9 bases between. The CDR3 length is 14 residues. Germline V gives CDR1 MNHEY, CDR2 SMNVEV (reference sequence). CDR3 sequence: CASRSGFSNQPQHF. The CDR3 DNA is TGTGCCAGCAGGTCGGGATTTAGCAATCAGCCCCAGCATTTT.

This sequence joins TRBV2 and TRBJ2-7; no definite D call. Germline-derived CDR1 and CDR2 are SNHLY and FYNNEI. The CDR3 runs 12 residues. Trimming took off 6 bases at V and 2 bases at J, with 8 bases between the two ends. Here the CDR3 DNA reads TGTGCCAGCAGACTAAGAACCTACGAGCAGTACTTC. The encoded protein is CASRLRTYEQYF. The variable domain in full, with the rest retrieved from reference TRBV2 and TRBJ2-7, is EPEVTQTPSHQVTQMGQEVILRCVPISNHLYFYWYRQILGQKVEFLVSFYNNEISEKSEIFDDQFSVERPDGSNFTLKIRSTKLEDSAMYFCASRLRTYEQYFGPGTRLTVT.

This chain links TRBV2 with TRBJ1-1; 9 bases are a match to TRBD1. The length of the CDR3 is 14 residues. The V gene's germline CDR1 is SNHLY and CDR2 FYNNEI. V dropped 7 bases and J dropped 7; count of bases not matched to a gene: 10. The CDR3 DNA follows: TGTGCCAGCACTAGGGACAGGGTATTCATTGAAGCTTTCTTT. Amino acid sequence: CASTRDRVFIEAFF.

The rearrangement joins TRBV7-3 to TRBJ1-6, with D possibly TRBD1 on 6 matching bases. This CDR3 is 14 amino acids long. Germline V gene lookup returns CDR1 SGHTA and CDR2 FQGTGA. V lost 0 bases and J 8 bases, leaving 8 bases between the germline ends. The CDR3 loop reads CASSLTTGDSPLHF. For the CDR3, the DNA is TGTGCCAGCAGCTTAACGACAGGTGATTCACCCCTCCACTTT.

The gene calls are TRBV7-2 and TRBJ2-2; 9 bases line up with TRBD2. V dropped 1 base and J dropped 4; count of bases not matched to a gene: 4. The germline V gene has CDR1 SGHTA and CDR2 FQGNSA. The CDR3 has 16 amino acids. CDR3 nucleotides: TGTGCCAGCAGCTTAGGGCTAGCGGGGCGCACCGGGGAGCTGTTTTTT. Translating gives CASSLGLAGRTGELFF.

The gene calls are TRBV6-5 and TRBJ1-1; D possibly corresponds to TRBD1 (6 bases). CDR3 length: 16 residues. Between the trimmed V and J ends, which lost 0 bases and 0 bases, there was a span of 11 bases. Germline loops: CDR1 MNHEY, CDR2 SVGAGI. The CDR3 spells CASSYSIGGLNTEAFF. Here the CDR3 DNA reads TGTGCCAGCAGTTACTCGATAGGGGGATTGAACACTGAAGCTTTCTTT.

The rearrangement joins TRBV7-9 to TRBJ1-2; maybe TRBD1 (6 bases). CDR1 and CDR2 from the germline V gene are SEHNR and FQNEAQ (reference sequence). Trimming took 2 bases from V and 5 from J, leaving 12 bases between them. The CDR3 is 14 amino acids. The CDR3 here is CASSLHGTNYGYTF. The CDR3 nucleotides read TGTGCCAGCAGCTTACATGGGACAAATTATGGCTACACCTTC.

CDR3 coding DNA: TGTGCCAGCAGTCCCCTGACTAGCGGGGGGGCTCATGAGCAGTTCTTC. Translation: CASSPLTSGGAHEQFF. This sequence joins TRBV27 and TRBJ2-1, with 14 nucleotides matching TRBD2. The CDR3 runs to 16 residues. V dropped 5 bases and J dropped 8; count of bases not matched to a gene: 8. From germline, CDR1 is MNHEY and CDR2 SMNVEV (reference sequence).

This chain connects TRBV27 to TRBJ1-6; D is perhaps TRBD1 (6 bases). The germline V gene encodes CDR1 MNHEY and CDR2 SMNVEV (reference sequence). With 3 bases removed from V and 6 bases from J, the gap between germline ends came to 18 bases. The CDR3 runs 17 residues. CDR3 nucleotides: TGTGCCAGCAGTTTTTCTCCGGCAGGGGATCCTAATTCACCCCTCCACTTT. Its translation is CASSFSPAGDPNSPLHF.

V and J are TRBV7-7 and TRBJ1-1; no definite D call. The germline gives CDR1 SSHAT, CDR2 FNYEAQ (reference sequence). The CDR3 has 13 residues. V lost 2 bases to trimming and J lost 1 base, with 5 bases between them. CDR3 sequence reads: CASSLNRNTEAFF. CDR3 sequence (DNA): TGTGCCAGCAGCTTAAACAGGAACACTGAAGCTTTCTTT.

The chain carries TRBV18 and TRBJ1-4; 7 bases match TRBD1. V lost 6 bases, J lost 5 bases, and 6 bases stayed unmatched. Germline CDR1 KGHSH, CDR2 LQKENI. The length of the CDR3 is 14 residues. CDR3 nucleotide sequence: TGTGCCAGCTCGCCCAGGGGGTCCAATGAAAAACTGTTTTTT. Translating it yields CASSPRGSNEKLFF.

CDR3: CASSLVGSAHGYTF. The CDR3 region has the DNA TGTGCCAGCAGCTTAGTCGGGTCGGCCCATGGCTACACCTTC. V gene TRBV28 combines with J gene TRBJ1-2; D gene ambiguous. CDR3 length equals 14 residues. CDR1 and CDR2 (germline): MDHEN, SYDVKM. Trimming took off 6 bases at V and 6 bases at J, with 17 bases between the two ends.

The chain couples TRBV27 to TRBJ1-5; weak D call: TRBD1 (6 bases). V lost 6 bases and J 4 bases, leaving 10 bases between the germline ends. The CDR3 has 13 amino acids. In germline, CDR1 is MNHEY, CDR2 SMNVEV (reference sequence). DNA of the CDR3: TGTGCCAGCAGCTGGACAGATAATCAGCCCCAGCATTTT. This translates into CASSWTDNQPQHF.

This chain links TRBV7-7 with TRBJ2-1, with 8 positions matching TRBD1. This CDR3 contains 17 residues. V was pared by 1 base and J by 1 base, with 6 bases of the junction left unmatched. Germline V gene data show CDR1 as SSHAT and CDR2 as FNYEAQ (reference sequence). The CDR3 spells CASSLETGVVSYNEQFF. The CDR3 nucleotides are TGTGCCAGCAGCTTAGAGACAGGGGTAGTTTCCTACAATGAGCAGTTCTTC.

The genes are TRBV9 and TRBJ2-2; tentatively, D is TRBD2 (7 bases). The CDR3 sequence is 17 residues long. The germline V gene encodes CDR1 SGDLS and CDR2 YYNGEE. Trimming left V 3 bases short and J 1 base short, with 16 bases between. The CDR3 DNA sequence: TGTGCCAGCAGCGCTAGAGGGGGGGACTTGAACACCGGGGAGCTGTTTTTT. It is translated as CASSARGGDLNTGELFF.

The chain couples TRBV6-5 to TRBJ2-7; D call uncertain. Germline CDR1 MNHEY, CDR2 SVGAGI. V lost 8 bases and J 0 bases, leaving 11 bases between the germline ends. The CDR3 sequence is 13 residues long. The CDR3 here is CASRFADSYEQYF. The CDR3, as DNA: TGTGCCAGCCGCTTTGCGGACTCCTACGAGCAGTACTTC.

The rearrangement joins TRBV28 to TRBJ2-7; D perhaps matches TRBD2 (6 bases). Trimming took 7 bases from V and 0 from J, leaving 10 bases between them. Germline V gives CDR1 MDHEN, CDR2 SYDVKM. There are 13 residues in the CDR3. CDR3 DNA: TGTGCCAGCATCGGGGGTTTCTCCTACGAGCAGTACTTC. Translating gives CASIGGFSYEQYF.

This chain links TRBV29-1 with TRBJ1-5; TRBD1 might be the D (5 bases). CDR3 length: 12 amino acids. Trimming took 6 bases from V and 7 from J, leaving 13 bases between them. Germline V CDR1 and CDR2: SQVTM, ANQGSEA. The CDR3 region is CSVGGGGQPQHF. The CDR3, as DNA: TGCAGCGTCGGGGGGGGTGGACAGCCCCAGCATTTT. Together with reference TRBV29-1 and TRBJ1-5, the CDR3 gives the full variable domain: SAVISQKPSRDICQRGTSLTIQCQVDSQVTMMFWYRQQPGQSLTLIATANQGSEATYESGFVIDKFPISRPNLTFSTLTVSNMSPEDSSIYLCSVGGGGQPQHFGDGTRLSIL.

The J gene is TRBJ1-1, the V gene TRBV5-4, with D hard to call. From germline, CDR1 is SGHNT and CDR2 YYREEE (reference sequence). This CDR3 is 15 amino acids long. V shed 0 bases and J shed 5 bases, with 14 bases lying between them. CDR3 in amino acids: CASSLVGRAETEAFF. The CDR3 bases are TGTGCCAGCAGCTTGGTAGGGAGGGCTGAGACTGAAGCTTTCTTT.

The J gene is TRBJ1-2, the V gene TRBV30, with 8 nucleotides matching TRBD1. The CDR3 totals 13 residues. With V trimmed by 5 bases and J by 6 bases, 8 bases remained unmatched. CDR1 is GTSNPN and CDR2 is SVGIG in the germline V gene (reference sequence). The CDR3 loop reads CAWGRTGNNGYTF. The DNA of the CDR3 is TGTGCCTGGGGAAGGACAGGGAATAATGGCTACACCTTC.